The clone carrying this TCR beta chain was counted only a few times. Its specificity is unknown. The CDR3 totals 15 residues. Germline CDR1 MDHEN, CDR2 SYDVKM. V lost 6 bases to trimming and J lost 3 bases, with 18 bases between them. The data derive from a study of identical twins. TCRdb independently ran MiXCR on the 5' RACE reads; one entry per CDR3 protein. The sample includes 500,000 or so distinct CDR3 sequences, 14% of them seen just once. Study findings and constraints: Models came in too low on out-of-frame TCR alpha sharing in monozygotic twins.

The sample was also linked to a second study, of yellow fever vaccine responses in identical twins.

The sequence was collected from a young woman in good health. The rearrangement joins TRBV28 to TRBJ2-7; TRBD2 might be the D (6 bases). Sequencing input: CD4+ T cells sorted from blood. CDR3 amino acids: CASRSSDKKRYEQYF. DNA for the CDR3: TGTGCCAGCAGATCTAGCGACAAAAAACGCTACGAGCAGTACTTC.